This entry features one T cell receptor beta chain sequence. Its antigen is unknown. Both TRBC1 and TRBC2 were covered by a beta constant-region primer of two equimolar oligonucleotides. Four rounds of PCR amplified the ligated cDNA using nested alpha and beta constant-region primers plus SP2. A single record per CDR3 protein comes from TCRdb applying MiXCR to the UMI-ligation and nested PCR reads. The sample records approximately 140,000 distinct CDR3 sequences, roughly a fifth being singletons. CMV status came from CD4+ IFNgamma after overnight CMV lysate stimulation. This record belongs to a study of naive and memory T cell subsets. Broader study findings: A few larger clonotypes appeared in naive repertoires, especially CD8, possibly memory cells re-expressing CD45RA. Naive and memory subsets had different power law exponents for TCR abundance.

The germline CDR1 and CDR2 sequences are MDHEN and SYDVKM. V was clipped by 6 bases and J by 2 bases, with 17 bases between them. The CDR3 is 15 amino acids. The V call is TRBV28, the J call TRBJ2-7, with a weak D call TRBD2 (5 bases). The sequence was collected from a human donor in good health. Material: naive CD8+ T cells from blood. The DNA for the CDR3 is TGTGCCAGCAGCAATGACGGGGTGGGTCCCTACGAGCAGTACTTC. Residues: CASSNDGVGPYEQYF. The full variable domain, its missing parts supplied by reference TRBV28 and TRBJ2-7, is DVKVTQSSRYLVKRTGEKVFLECVQDMDHENMFWYRQDPGLGLRLIYFSYDVKMKEKGDIPEGYSVSREKKERFSLILESASTNQTSMYLCASSNDGVGPYEQYFGPGTRLTVT.